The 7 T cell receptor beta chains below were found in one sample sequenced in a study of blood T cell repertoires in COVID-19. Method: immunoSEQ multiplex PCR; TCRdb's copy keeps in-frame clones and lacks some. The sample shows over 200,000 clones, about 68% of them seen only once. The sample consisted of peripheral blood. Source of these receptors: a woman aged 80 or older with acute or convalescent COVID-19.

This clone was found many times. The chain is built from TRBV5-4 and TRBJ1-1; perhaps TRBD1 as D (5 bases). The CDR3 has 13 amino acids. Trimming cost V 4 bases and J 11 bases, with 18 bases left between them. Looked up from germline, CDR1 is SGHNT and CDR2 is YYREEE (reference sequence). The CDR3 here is CASSPNSQATAFF. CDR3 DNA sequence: TGTGCCAGCAGCCCCAACTCACAGGCAACGGCTTTCTTT.

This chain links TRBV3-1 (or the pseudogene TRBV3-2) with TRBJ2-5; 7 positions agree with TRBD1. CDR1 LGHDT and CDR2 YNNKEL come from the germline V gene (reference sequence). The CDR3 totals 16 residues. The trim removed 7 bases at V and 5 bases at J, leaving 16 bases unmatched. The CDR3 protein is CASTPRGLGSGETQYF. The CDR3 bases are TGTGCCAGCACCCCAAGGGGGCTGGGGAGTGGGGAGACCCAGTACTTC.

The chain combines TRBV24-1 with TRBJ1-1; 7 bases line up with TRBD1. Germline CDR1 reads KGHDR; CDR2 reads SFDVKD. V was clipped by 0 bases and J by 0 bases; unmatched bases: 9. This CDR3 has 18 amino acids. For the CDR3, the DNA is TGTGCCACCAGTGATTTGTCTGGGGCAGGGGGAATGAACACTGAAGCTTTCTTT. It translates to CATSDLSGAGGMNTEAFF.

CDR3 residues: CASSYETVRDGYTF. The CDR3, as DNA: TGTGCCAGCAGTTACGAGACAGTCCGGGATGGCTACACCTTC. The gene calls are TRBV6-6 and TRBJ1-2, with D perhaps TRBD1 (5 bases). The germline V gene encodes CDR1 MNHNY and CDR2 SVGAGI (reference sequence). CDR3 length: 14 residues. V was clipped by 2 bases and J by 6 bases, with 13 bases between them.

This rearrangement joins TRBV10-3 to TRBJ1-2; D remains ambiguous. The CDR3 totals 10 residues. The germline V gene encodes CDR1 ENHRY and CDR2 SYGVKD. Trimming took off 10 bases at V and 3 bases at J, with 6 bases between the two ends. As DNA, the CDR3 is TGTGCCACCCTAGACTATGGCTACACCTTC. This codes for CATLDYGYTF.

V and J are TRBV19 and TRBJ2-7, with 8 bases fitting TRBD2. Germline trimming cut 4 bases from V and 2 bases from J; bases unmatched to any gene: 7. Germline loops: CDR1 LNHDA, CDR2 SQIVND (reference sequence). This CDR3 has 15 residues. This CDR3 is CASSTTAGEAYEQYF. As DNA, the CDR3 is TGTGCCAGTAGTACCACAGCGGGAGAGGCCTACGAGCAGTACTTC.

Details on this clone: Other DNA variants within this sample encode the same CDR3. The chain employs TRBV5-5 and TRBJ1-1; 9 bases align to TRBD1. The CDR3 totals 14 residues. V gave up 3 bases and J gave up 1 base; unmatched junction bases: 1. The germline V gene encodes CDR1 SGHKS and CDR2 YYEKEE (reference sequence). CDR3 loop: CASSWGQGNTEAFF. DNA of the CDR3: TGTGCCAGCAGCTGGGGACAGGGGAACACTGAAGCTTTCTTT. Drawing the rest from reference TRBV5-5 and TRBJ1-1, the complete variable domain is DAGVTQSPTHLIKTRGQQVTLRCSPISGHKSVSWYQQVLGQGPQFIFQYYEKEERGRGNFPDRFSARQFPNYSSELNVNALLLGDSALYLCASSWGQGNTEAFFGQGTRLTVV.